This T cell receptor (beta chain) was documented in a study of cytomegalovirus exposure and HLA in healthy donors (dated by TCRdb to 2016 to 2017). Background on the whole study: According to a later analysis, the 120 validation repertoires were produced on the same platform as the roughly 720 repertoires of the first cohort. The study aimed to test whether signatures of past pathogen exposure could be identified by cataloging public T cell receptors. Besides the first cohort of approximately 670 subjects, a separate validation cohort made up of over 95 different subjects was used. To predict cytomegalovirus infection status, the study brought together high-throughput TCR immunosequencing, statistical association of individual TCRs with disease status, and machine learning. Study-level results and caveats: The validation cohort had no HLA typing available for a later analysis, so co-occurrence within that cohort was assessed over all 130 or so repertoires. In the study, around 150 TCR beta chains were listed as associated with cytomegalovirus. Across donors, most TCR sequences were observed very rarely, whereas some public TCRs were present in many individuals. The classifier was reported to diagnose cytomegalovirus status with high specificity and sensitivity in both the original cohort and the validation cohort. The authors suggested that the approach could potentially be extended to other disease states and immunological phenotypes. A few of the identified cytomegalovirus-associated TCR beta chains were confirmed in vitro to be specific for cytomegalovirus antigens. Of the cluster scores, around 95% were above 0 in a later analysis, which found that TCRs clustered in the first cohort also tended to co-occur in the approximately 110 validation repertoires.

Worth noting for this clone: Its antigen is still unknown. No base-level quality is on record; no much larger clone is a single base apart.

Libraries came from the immunoSEQ multiplex PCR assay. As for how the authors treated the data: A statistical classification framework was built to diagnose cytomegalovirus status from the catalog of TCR beta chain sequences. Not all clones reach the TCRdb copy of this immuneACCESS table, which keeps in-frame sequences only. Checked studies attribute under half of the gap to unresolved V genes and leave the rest unexplained. The V and J calls and clone size were taken over from that table, and D and trimming were inferred from the DNA. The sample table contains about 150,000 clones; only one count was recorded for approximately 86% of them. 20% to 25% of the sample lies in the top ten. Separate from the approximately 700-subject first cohort, the validation cohort of 120 subjects was the group to which the donors belonged. The sequenced sample was PBMCs. This clonotype originated in a man aged 18 to 30 in good health and CMV-seropositive.

DNA sequence: TGTGCCAGCAGCTTAGTTGGACAGGGTAGTTATGGCTACACCTTC. This gives the protein CASSLVGQGSYGYTF. The chain links TRBV7-2 with TRBJ1-2; a stretch of 8 junction bases matches TRBD1. Clipping removes 1 base from V and 5 bases from J, with 6 as the unmatched junction base count. Via the germline V gene, CDR1 is SGHTA and CDR2 FQGNSA. Inclusive of the bounding cysteine and phenylalanine, the CDR3 is 15 residues long. Only CDR3 DNA remains: 45 bases, in frame from the first base.